The clone carrying this T cell receptor beta chain was found a few times. Its target is not known. The TCR alpha and TCR beta cDNA libraries, bearing sample barcodes and UMIs, were generated by 5'RACE using constant-segment primers. Each CDR3 protein is one row after TCRdb ran MiXCR on the 5' RACE reads. This sample has some 160,000 distinct CDR3 sequences, with approximately 12% found just once. V shed 3 bases and J shed 7 bases, with 7 bases lying between them. The CDR3 sequence is 13 residues long. CDR1 is MNHEY, CDR2 SVGEGT, per germline. This sample was included in a study of T-cell memory formation after mild COVID-19. As for the study in general: TCR clusters showed largely donor specificity.

Study-wide results and limits: The study found contracting CD4+ clones mainly in CM and EM and contracting CD8+ clones in EMRA.

The genes are TRBV6-2 or TRBV6-3 and TRBJ1-6; D is unresolved. The clonotype was recovered from a man aged 18 to 29 who had mild COVID-19 (a few samples of this study predate the infection). Cell type and time point are not known. Sequencing input: PBMCs or a T cell subset sorted from them (not recorded which). The CDR3 DNA sequence: TGTGCCAGCAGTTATGACTGGAATTCACCCCTCCACTTT. It specifies CASSYDWNSPLHF.